Listed below are T cell receptor beta chains from one sample, sequenced in a study of blood T cell repertoires in COVID-19. TCRdb's table, derived via immunoSEQ multiplex PCR, lists solely in-frame clones and lacks some. The data contain under 250,000 clones, roughly 80% of them singletons. Sequencing input: peripheral blood. The receptors were sampled from a man older than 75 with acute or convalescent COVID-19. The CDR3 runs from the conserved cysteine through the conserved F or W. The order of the fields is CDR3 protein, clone size, V gene, D gene. D genes are given only for firm matches. Expanded clones are given a class, and other clones once, few, many or no size at all.

CASSAPGQAGYGYTF,-,TRBV25-1,TRBD1
CASWRTGELSTYEQYF,-,TRBV25-1,TRBD1
CASSLGASSPLHF,-,TRBV7-9,-
CASSVGTNYGYTF,few,TRBV9,-
CASSPRLGGKTIYEQYF,-,TRBV18,-
CASSRSSTNEKLFF,-,TRBV19,-
CASSLGVGRGYGYTF,few,TRBV7-2,-
CASSLFYTGDEQYF,-,TRBV27,-
CASSQAGQGLYGYTF,once,TRBV4-1,TRBD1
CASSIQGRWDYGYTF,-,TRBV21-1,-
CASGASGGWGETQYF,-,TRBV2,TRBD2
CASSQDRQGGSYGYTF,-,TRBV4-1,-
CASSFGQGKGYTF,-,TRBV5-1,TRBD1
CASSSGDVTGELFF,-,TRBV6-5,-
CAWRQGASAGANVLTF,-,TRBV30,TRBD1
CASGRGQGANEQYF,-,TRBV12-5,TRBD1
CASSLLTGGDRKLFF,-,TRBV6-6,TRBD1
CASSQGDRDWNEQFF,-,TRBV3-1/TRBV3-2,-
CASSRRLAQIQETQYF,-,TRBV11-1,TRBD2
CASSPGTDYGYTF,-,TRBV18,TRBD1
CASSSPGGGYTF,-,TRBV6-5,-
CASSLEGLATSYEQYF,few,TRBV5-1,TRBD2
CASRSPGTGGTEAFF,-,TRBV28,TRBD1
CASSLGLAGGQYIQYF,-,TRBV5-1,TRBD2
CARSTGANTGELFF,-,TRBV2,TRBD1
CASRRTTTGRGQPQHF,once,TRBV6-6,TRBD1
CASSGQGAIKELFF,-,TRBV2,TRBD1
CAISELRTGNEQYF,-,TRBV10-3,TRBD1
CASSYGGALNYGYTF,-,TRBV6-5,-
CASSLALTGPAFF,few,TRBV7-9,-
CASSRRTSGRETDTQYF,-,TRBV5-6,TRBD2
CASSQNRNSPLHF,few,TRBV3-1/TRBV3-2,-
CASSPTGQGANTEAFF,few,TRBV18,TRBD1
CASSQDGLTSGRDTQYF,few,TRBV3-1/TRBV3-2,TRBD2
CATSGRGAGGDTQYF,-,TRBV24-1,-
CASSFWQGASGNTIYF,-,TRBV7-2,TRBD1
CASRSSGNEQFF,-,TRBV7-3,TRBD2
CATSEPGQGRGANVLTF,-,TRBV24-1,TRBD1